These 30 T cell receptor beta chains came from one sample sequenced in a study of T cell changes during pregnancy in multiple sclerosis. Some clones are missing from TCRdb's copy, which holds only in-frame ones; the method was immunoSEQ multiplex PCR. The repertoire includes about 22,000 clones, about 90% of them detected once, and around 0.69% sits in the top ten. Specimen: CD4+ T cells from peripheral blood mononuclear cells, collected in the third trimester of pregnancy. The receptors come from a female donor in good health, enrolled as a control in a pregnancy study.

This clone has just one count. This chain uses TRBV7-9 with TRBJ2-7; TRBD2 matches 10 bases. The CDR3 is 15 amino acids. Germline trimming cut 2 bases from V and 2 bases from J; bases unmatched to any gene: 3. Looked up from germline, CDR1 is SEHNR and CDR2 is FQNEAQ (reference sequence). In DNA, the CDR3 is TGTGCCAGCAGCTTATTGGGGACTAGCGCCTACGAGCAGTACTTC. Protein sequence: CASSLLGTSAYEQYF.

This clone has just one count. The CDR3 region is CASSPAAGAGGNTIYF. The CDR3, as DNA: TGTGCCAGCTCACCCGCCGCGGGGGCAGGAGGAAACACCATATATTTT. The chain recombines TRBV18 with TRBJ1-3; a weak D match, TRBD1 (6 bases). Germline V CDR1 and CDR2: KGHSH, LQKENI. The V end was cut by 3 bases, the J end by 4 bases, with 16 bases between. The CDR3 is made up of 16 amino acids.

This chain uses TRBV5-1 with TRBJ2-2; 7 nucleotides line up with TRBD2. V dropped 4 bases and J dropped 7; count of bases not matched to a gene: 4. Germline lookup yields CDR1 SGHRS and CDR2 YFSETQ. The CDR3 is made up of 13 amino acids. This CDR3 reads CASSGIAGGELFF. CDR3 DNA: TGCGCCAGCAGCGGAATAGCGGGCGGGGAGCTGTTTTTT.

The table lists this clone with a count of one. The chain combines TRBV9 with TRBJ2-5; TRBD2 agrees at 7 bases. Trimming cost V 3 bases and J 4 bases; bases outside gene matches: 9. Germline lookup yields CDR1 SGDLS and CDR2 YYNGEE. The CDR3 is 15 residues long. CDR3 protein: CASSAGGGARETQYF. CDR3 sequence (DNA): TGTGCCAGCAGCGCCGGGGGAGGGGCGCGAGAGACCCAGTACTTC.

The V call is TRBV28, the J call TRBJ1-1; D remains unclear. CDR1 MDHEN and CDR2 SYDVKM come from the germline V gene. V gave up 3 bases and J gave up 5 bases, with 13 bases separating them. The CDR3 loop spans 14 amino acids. CDR3 sequence: CASSLPYGETEAFF. The CDR3, as DNA: TGTGCCAGCAGTTTGCCCTACGGGGAAACTGAAGCTTTCTTT.

V gene TRBV4-2 combines with J gene TRBJ2-2, with 16 bases aligning to TRBD2. This CDR3 has 19 amino acids. The ends lost 4 bases at V and 2 bases at J; junction bases unmatched: 7. Germline CDR1 LGHNA, CDR2 YNFKEQ. The CDR3 is CASSREGTSGGGNTGELFF. The CDR3 nucleotides read TGTGCCAGCAGCCGGGAGGGGACTAGCGGGGGGGGTAACACCGGGGAGCTGTTTTTT.

This clone was seen a single time. The chain uses TRBV5-6 and TRBJ1-2; 10 bases match TRBD1. V dropped 4 bases and J dropped 5; count of bases not matched to a gene: 11. The germline CDR1 and CDR2 sequences are SGHDT and YYEEEE. This CDR3 has 16 amino acids. The CDR3 DNA follows: TGTGCCAGCAGCCTGAGGACAGGGGGAAAGGTGTATGGCTACACCTTC. It yields the protein CASSLRTGGKVYGYTF.

The chain has TRBV11-3 and TRBJ1-1, with 7 bases fitting TRBD1. The J segment lost 5 bases and the V segment lost 5 bases, leaving 8 bases of the junction unmatched. Germline V gene lookup returns CDR1 SGHNT and CDR2 YENEEA. The CDR3 is 14 residues long. CDR3 residues: CASSMETGSTEAFF. In DNA, the CDR3 is TGTGCCAGCAGCATGGAGACAGGGAGTACTGAAGCTTTCTTT.

This rearrangement joins TRBV6-5 to TRBJ2-2; D remains unclear. Germline V gene data show CDR1 as MNHEY and CDR2 as SVGAGI. This CDR3 spans 16 amino acids. V lost 2 bases and J 0 bases, leaving 10 bases between the germline ends. The CDR3, as DNA: TGTGCCAGCAGTTACCTGGCCAGAACGAACACCGGGGAGCTGTTTTTT. Its translation is CASSYLARTNTGELFF.

The chain is built from TRBV5-6 and TRBJ2-5; TRBD1 agrees at 8 bases. This CDR3 contains 16 residues. Germline trimming cut 1 base from V and 5 bases from J; bases unmatched to any gene: 10. Germline V CDR1 and CDR2: SGHDT, YYEEEE. CDR3 in DNA: TGTGCCAGCAGCTTGATTGCAGGGGGCGGTTGGGAGACCCAGTACTTC. It specifies CASSLIAGGGWETQYF.

The sample holds one count of this clone. The chain recombines TRBV11-2 with TRBJ2-7, with no clear D. The CDR3 runs to 12 residues. V was clipped by 5 bases and J by 3 bases, with 8 bases between them. The germline CDR1 and CDR2 sequences are SGHAT and FQNNGV. In DNA form, the CDR3 reads TGTGCCAGCAGCCGCGGTCACTACGAGCAGTACTTC. Protein: CASSRGHYEQYF.

J is TRBJ2-7 and V is TRBV23-1; D possibly corresponds to TRBD1 (6 bases). TRBV23-1 is given ORF status, its function remaining uncertain. The CDR3 is 15 residues long. V was cut by 1 base and J by 0 bases, with 10 bases left in between. DNA of the CDR3: TGCGCCAGCAGTCAATGTCCAGGGGCCTCCTACGAGCAGTACTTC. This gives the protein CASSQCPGASYEQYF.

The chain links TRBV27 to TRBJ2-5, with 15 bases identical to TRBD2. The CDR3 totals 17 residues. After removal of 4 bases from V and 0 bases from J, the junction contained 3 bases not matched to a gene. Germline V gives CDR1 MNHEY, CDR2 SMNVEV (reference sequence). In DNA form, the CDR3 reads TGTGCCAGCAGTTCCGGGACTAGCGGGGGGAACCAAGAGACCCAGTACTTC. Translated, it gives CASSSGTSGGNQETQYF.

The J gene is TRBJ1-4, the V gene TRBV4-1; the D is unclear. CDR3 length: 13 residues. With 8 bases removed from V and 7 bases from J, the gap between germline ends came to 14 bases. Germline CDR1 and CDR2: MGHRA and YSYEKL. As DNA, the CDR3 is TGCGCCAGCCGGGAGGTTTGGGGTGAAAAACTGTTTTTT. Translation gives CASREVWGEKLFF.

V and J are TRBV6-5 and TRBJ1-2, with D possibly TRBD1 on 6 matching bases. Trimming removed 8 bases at V and 7 bases at J, with 14 bases between. CDR1 and CDR2 (germline): MNHEY, SVGAGI. The CDR3 length is 12 residues. The CDR3 region is CASSGRGGGYTF. In nucleotides, the CDR3 is TGTGCCAGCTCTGGAAGAGGGGGTGGCTACACCTTC.

The J gene is TRBJ1-6, the V gene TRBV5-4; 7 bases are shared with TRBD1. Germline loops: CDR1 SGHNT, CDR2 YYREEE (reference sequence). V lost 4 bases and J lost 12; bases outside the gene matches: 7. CDR3 length: 13 residues. Here the CDR3 reads CASSPPGGLPLHF. The CDR3 nucleotides are TGTGCCAGCAGCCCTCCAGGGGGTCTACCCCTCCACTTT.

V gene TRBV6-1 combines with J gene TRBJ1-3; 7 bases match TRBD1. The CDR3 totals 15 residues. Germline values: CDR1 MNHNS, CDR2 SASEGT. V was pared by 6 bases and J by 8 bases, with 13 bases of the junction left unmatched. The CDR3 is CASSPTGAIGDTIYF. Here the CDR3 DNA reads TGTGCCAGCAGCCCTACAGGGGCGATCGGGGACACCATATATTTT.

This clone came up once. This sequence joins TRBV5-4 and TRBJ1-1, with D possibly being TRBD1 (5 bases). V was shortened by 7 bases and J by 3 bases, with 19 bases between the two germline ends. The CDR3 has 15 amino acids. The germline gives CDR1 SGHNT, CDR2 YYREEE (reference sequence). The CDR3 is CASAYDKWGDTEAFF. The DNA of the CDR3 is TGTGCCAGCGCTTATGACAAGTGGGGGGACACTGAAGCTTTCTTT.

The V gene is TRBV5-1, the J gene TRBJ2-1, with a tentative D call TRBD2 (6 bases). The length of the CDR3 is 14 residues. From germline, CDR1 is SGHRS and CDR2 YFSETQ. Trimming took off 4 bases at V and 4 bases at J, with 12 bases between the two ends. The CDR3, as DNA: TGCGCCAGCAGCCCCCGACTAGGATACAATGAGCAGTTCTTC. Amino acid sequence: CASSPRLGYNEQFF.

The chain couples TRBV19 to TRBJ1-2; the D is unclear. This CDR3 is 15 amino acids long. Germline-derived CDR1 and CDR2 are LNHDA and SQIVND (reference sequence). Trimming pared 3 bases from V and 4 bases from J, leaving 15 bases between. The CDR3 spells CASSIKTRTAYGYTF. Here the CDR3 DNA reads TGTGCCAGTAGTATTAAGACGAGGACTGCCTATGGCTACACCTTC.

This clone appeared a single time. This sequence joins TRBV5-6 and TRBJ1-6; 9 bases fit TRBD1. Losses at the gene ends were 4 bases for V and 8 bases for J; bases not matched to a gene: 7. Germline CDR1 SGHDT, CDR2 YYEEEE. The CDR3 length is 15 residues. In nucleotides, the CDR3 is TGTGCCAGCAGCCTATGGGACAGGGATTATTCACCCCTCCACTTT. This translates into CASSLWDRDYSPLHF.

The rearrangement links TRBV29-1 to TRBJ2-3; D gene unclear. Germline loops: CDR1 SQVTM, CDR2 ANQGSEA. The CDR3 loop spans 13 amino acids. Trimming pared 4 bases from V and 0 bases from J, leaving 8 bases between. CDR3 in amino acids: CSVALSSTDTQYF. In nucleotides, the CDR3 is TGCAGCGTTGCTCTATCCAGCACAGATACGCAGTATTTT.

This chain uses TRBV10-3 with TRBJ2-7; D is perhaps TRBD2 (6 bases). CDR1 ENHRY and CDR2 SYGVKD come from the germline V gene. Trimming stripped 4 bases from V and 0 bases from J, with 7 bases between. The CDR3 sequence is 13 residues long. CDR3: CAISVGSSYEQYF. The CDR3 DNA is TGTGCCATCAGTGTCGGGAGCTCCTACGAGCAGTACTTC.

This clone was seen once. V is TRBV5-1 and J is TRBJ2-3; D is perhaps TRBD2 (7 bases). Looked up from germline, CDR1 is SGHRS and CDR2 is YFSETQ. CDR3 size: 16 residues. V was cut by 4 bases and J by 5 bases, with 20 bases left in between. As DNA, the CDR3 is TGCGCCAGCAGCAGGGGGGGCGGCCCCCCCGTAGATACGCAGTATTTT. Encoded protein: CASSRGGGPPVDTQYF.

This clone was recorded only once. The chain uses TRBV11-3 and TRBJ2-7; D is undetermined. The V end was cut by 0 bases, the J end by 5 bases, with 11 bases between. The CDR3 length is 14 residues. From germline, CDR1 is SGHNT and CDR2 YENEEA. CDR3 protein: CASSLDARSDEQYF. The DNA for the CDR3 is TGTGCCAGCAGCTTAGACGCCAGGTCGGACGAGCAGTACTTC.

This sequence joins TRBV28 and TRBJ1-5; D remains ambiguous. The germline V gene has CDR1 MDHEN and CDR2 SYDVKM. CDR3 length: 14 residues. The V end was cut by 1 base, the J end by 3 bases, with 7 bases between. CDR3 in DNA: TGTGCCAGCAGTTTATCCGGTCCCAATCAGCCCCAGCATTTT. Amino acid sequence: CASSLSGPNQPQHF.

This clone was seen just once. The J gene is TRBJ1-4, the V gene TRBV6-1; possibly TRBD1 for D (6 bases). The CDR3 consists of 15 residues. Looked up from germline, CDR1 is MNHNS and CDR2 is SASEGT. Trimming removed 2 bases at V and 7 bases at J, with 14 bases between. In DNA, the CDR3 is TGTGCCAGCAGTGAATCTTGGGGAGGGGGTGAAAAACTGTTTTTT. Translated, it gives CASSESWGGGEKLFF.

The V gene is TRBV6-1, the J gene TRBJ2-3; unclear D gene. CDR1 is MNHNS and CDR2 is SASEGT in the germline V gene. Trimming removed 3 bases at V and 2 bases at J, with 3 bases between. The CDR3 has 12 amino acids. The CDR3 region is CASSDLTDTQYF. The CDR3 region has the DNA TGTGCCAGCAGTGACCTCACAGATACGCAGTATTTT.

The V call is TRBV7-9, the J call TRBJ2-7; tentatively, D is TRBD1 (5 bases). The CDR3 loop spans 13 amino acids. The V gene's germline CDR1 is SEHNR and CDR2 FQNEAQ (reference sequence). Trimming pared 0 bases from V and 6 bases from J, leaving 9 bases between. The CDR3 DNA follows: TGTGCCAGCAGCTTAGCGCAACAGGTCGAGCAGTACTTC. It translates to CASSLAQQVEQYF. Full variable domain (remainder filled in from reference TRBV7-9 and TRBJ2-7): DTGVSQNPRHKITKRGQNVTFRCDPISEHNRLYWYRQTLGQGPEFLTYFQNEAQLEKSRLLSDRFSAERPKGSFSTLEIQRTEQGDSAMYLCASSLAQQVEQYFGPGTRLTVT.

This clone was recorded only once. The chain has TRBV7-3 and TRBJ1-6; D ambiguous. Germline V lookup: CDR1 SGHTA, CDR2 FQGTGA. V lost 6 bases, J lost 0 bases, and 9 bases lay in between. This CDR3 has 15 amino acids. The CDR3 nucleotides are TGTGCCAGCAGGCGGATGAGCTCCTATAATTCACCCCTCCACTTT. It translates to CASRRMSSYNSPLHF.